The T cell receptor (beta chain) under discussion was sequenced for a study of blood T cell repertoires in COVID-19. Among Cohort 3 donors, those recovered had two negative PCRs, clearance, or symptom resolution. The germline CDR1 and CDR2 sequences are SGHNT and YYREEE (reference sequence). This CDR3 spans 15 amino acids. J was trimmed by 6 bases and V by 2 bases; bases with no gene match: 5. Libraries were prepared by immunoSEQ multiplex PCR; TCRdb keeps only in-frame clonotypes and omits some of them. The data hold about 300,000 clones, with over 75% observed a single time. The sequence came from a woman younger than 30 who had recovered from COVID-19. The rearrangement links TRBV5-4 to TRBJ2-2, with 9 bases fitting TRBD2. Material: PBMCs or T cells enriched from blood (not recorded which). The CDR3 spells CASSLGGGAAGELFF. CDR3 DNA: TGTGCCAGCAGCTTAGGCGGGGGGGCCGCCGGGGAGCTGTTTTTT.